The 26 T cell receptor beta chains below all came from one sample that was sequenced in a study of T-cell reconstitution after alpha-beta-depleted transplantation in children. Preparation of the TCRbeta library was carried out with unique molecular identifiers. Each CDR3 protein is one row after TCRdb ran MiXCR on the PCR reads. The table includes hundreds of thousands of distinct CDR3 sequences, roughly 15% detected once. The input for sequencing was PBMCs from the stem cell graft donor, taken from the stem cell graft. Receptors originate from a human donor who donated a stem cell graft to a child with acute myeloid leukemia.

The J gene is TRBJ2-7, the V gene TRBV4-1; unclear D gene. CDR3 size: 13 residues. Germline lookup yields CDR1 MGHRA and CDR2 YSYEKL. Trimming took 1 base from V and 5 from J, leaving 9 bases between them. The CDR3 protein is CASSQVNGDEQYV. For the CDR3, the DNA is TGCGCCAGCAGCCAAGTAAATGGTGACGAGCAGTACGTC.

This clonotype was seen more than once but under ten times. The J gene is TRBJ1-6, the V gene TRBV5-1; unclear D gene. V lost 3 bases and J 2 bases, leaving 9 bases between the germline ends. The CDR3 extends over 15 amino acids. CDR1 and CDR2 from the germline V gene are SGHRS and YFSETQ. CDR3 DNA sequence: TGCGCCAGCAGCTCGCATGACACCTATAATTCACCCCTCCACTTT. Amino acids: CASSSHDTYNSPLHF. The full variable domain, rest sourced from reference TRBV5-1 and TRBJ1-6, is KAGVTQTPRYLIKTRGQQVTLSCSPISGHRSVSWYQQTPGQGLQFLFEYFSETQRNKGNFPGRFSGRQFSNSRSEMNVSTLELGDSALYLCASSSHDTYNSPLHFGNGTRLTVT.

At least ten counts were recorded for this clonotype. The rearrangement joins TRBV6-6 to TRBJ1-1; no firm D call. Germline V gene sequence: CDR1 MNHNY, CDR2 SVGAGI (reference sequence). Trimming removed 7 bases at V and 4 bases at J, with 13 bases between. The CDR3 consists of 13 residues. The CDR3 reads CASKESLATEAFF. Here the CDR3 DNA reads TGTGCCAGCAAGGAGTCTTTGGCCACTGAAGCTTTCTTT.

The chain has TRBV7-9 and TRBJ1-2; 8 nucleotides line up with TRBD1. V lost 3 bases to trimming and J lost 7 bases; unmatched junction nucleotides: 7. Looked up from germline, CDR1 is SEHNR and CDR2 is FQNEAQ (reference sequence). The CDR3 has 14 amino acids. CDR3 region: CASSLPGGVSGYTF. The CDR3 coding sequence is TGTGCCAGCAGCTTGCCAGGGGGCGTTAGTGGCTACACCTTC.

The chain recombines TRBV4-2 with TRBJ2-3; tentative D call: TRBD1 (6 bases). The V gene lost 4 bases and the J gene lost 5 bases, with 10 bases spanning the gap. CDR1 and CDR2 (germline): LGHNA, YNFKEQ. The CDR3 extends over 13 amino acids. This CDR3 is CASSLTRGDTQYF. The CDR3 region has the DNA TGTGCCAGCAGCCTCACCAGGGGAGATACGCAGTATTTT.

This clonotype was observed at least ten times. The V call is TRBV11-2, the J call TRBJ2-1, with TRBD2 identical over 11 bases. Germline trimming cut 7 bases from V and 6 bases from J; bases unmatched to any gene: 11. Germline loops: CDR1 SGHAT, CDR2 FQNNGV. This CDR3 has 16 residues. This CDR3 reads CASTSPGTSGLNEQFF. In DNA, the CDR3 is TGTGCCAGCACCTCACCCGGGACTAGCGGCCTCAATGAGCAGTTCTTC.

This clonotype appeared many times. The gene calls are TRBV20-1 and TRBJ2-5; possibly TRBD1 for D (8 bases). The germline V gene encodes CDR1 DFQATT and CDR2 SNEGSKA (reference sequence). The CDR3 extends over 16 amino acids. In DNA, the CDR3 is TGCAAAGGGGGGGAGTTAACAGGGGGTCCCGGCGAGACCCAGTACTTC. Its protein product is CKGGELTGGPGETQYF.

This clonotype was picked up a small number of times. The rearrangement joins TRBV12-3 or TRBV12-4 to TRBJ1-5; a possible D gene is TRBD1 (5 bases). The CDR3 covers 16 residues. Trimming removed 1 base from V and 1 base from J, with 11 bases in between. CDR3 residues: CASSLGLGASNQPQHF. The DNA for the CDR3 is TGTGCCAGCAGTTTAGGTTTAGGGGCGAGCAATCAGCCCCAGCATTTT.

This clonotype was detected many times. J is TRBJ1-5 and V is TRBV20-1, with a weak D call TRBD1 (5 bases). This CDR3 has 12 amino acids. Germline values: CDR1 DFQATT, CDR2 SNEGSKA (reference sequence). With 3 bases removed from V and 3 bases from J, the gap between germline ends came to 6 bases. CDR3 protein: CSARTDNQPQHF. In DNA form, the CDR3 reads TGCAGTGCTAGGACAGACAATCAGCCCCAGCATTTT.

This clonotype has a handful of counts. The chain is built from TRBV28 and TRBJ2-3; D is perhaps TRBD2 (5 bases). Germline V gene data show CDR1 as MDHEN and CDR2 as SYDVKM. The V end was cut by 8 bases, the J end by 8 bases, with 20 bases between. This CDR3 region has 14 residues. CDR3 loop: CASFSPGITGTQYF. The CDR3 DNA reads as TGTGCCAGCTTCTCCCCCGGGATCACGGGTACGCAGTATTTT.

The sample holds many counts of this clonotype. The J gene is TRBJ2-3, the V gene TRBV29-1; D unclear. V lost 3 bases to trimming and J lost 6 bases, with 16 bases between them. There are 14 residues in the CDR3. Germline values: CDR1 SQVTM, CDR2 ANQGSEA. This CDR3 is CSVDGFMYGDTQYF. The CDR3 bases are TGCAGCGTTGACGGGTTTATGTATGGGGATACGCAGTATTTT.

The chain couples TRBV15 to TRBJ1-5; D might be TRBD1 (5 bases). Germline CDR1 LNHNV, CDR2 YYDKDF (reference sequence). The length of the CDR3 is 15 residues. Trimming stripped 0 bases from V and 5 bases from J, with 11 bases between. The CDR3 loop is CATSRDGRGDQPQHF. The DNA of the CDR3 is TGTGCCACCAGCAGAGATGGTAGGGGCGATCAGCCCCAGCATTTT.

J is TRBJ2-1 and V is TRBV24-1, with TRBD2 matching over 10 bases. The CDR3 runs 17 residues. V was clipped by 2 bases and J by 5 bases; unmatched bases: 8. Germline V lookup: CDR1 KGHDR, CDR2 SFDVKD. CDR3 loop: CATSDSRHSGGNNEQFF. CDR3 in DNA: TGTGCCACCAGTGATTCCCGTCATAGCGGGGGGAACAATGAGCAGTTCTTC.

This clonotype was seen at least ten times. The rearrangement uses TRBV7-2 and TRBJ1-5; D ambiguous. V was clipped by 1 base and J by 11 bases, with 6 bases between them. Germline assignment: CDR1 SGHTA and CDR2 FQGNSA. The CDR3 has 11 amino acids. Here the CDR3 reads CASSLGSTQHF. The CDR3 DNA sequence: TGTGCCAGCAGCTTAGGCAGTACCCAGCATTTT.

The V and J genes are TRBV20-1 and TRBJ1-1; no reliable D call. This CDR3 has 12 amino acids. The ends were cut back, 5 bases at V and 10 bases at J, with 17 bases in the middle. Germline CDR1 is DFQATT and CDR2 is SNEGSKA (reference sequence). The CDR3 DNA sequence: TGCAGTGCTTCGGGCCTCGGAGACGCAGCTTTCTTT. Translating it yields CSASGLGDAAFF.

V is TRBV6-1 and J is TRBJ2-1; a possible D gene is TRBD2 (7 bases). The length of the CDR3 is 14 residues. CDR1 and CDR2 (germline): MNHNS, SASEGT. Trimming removed 6 bases at V and 2 bases at J, with 11 bases between. CDR3 sequence (DNA): TGTGCCAGCAGGAGGGGGGGCCCCTACAATGAGCAGTTCTTC. Translated: CASRRGGPYNEQFF.

This clonotype was detected many times. The rearrangement uses TRBV24-1 and TRBJ1-2; no clear D. This CDR3 is built from 13 residues. Germline V gene data show CDR1 as KGHDR and CDR2 as SFDVKD. The ends were cut back, 4 bases at V and 8 bases at J, with 13 bases in the middle. The CDR3 reads CATSDSIAGGYTF. Written as DNA, the CDR3 is TGTGCCACCAGTGACTCGATTGCGGGGGGCTACACCTTC.

This clonotype was recorded at least ten times. The chain carries TRBV29-1 and TRBJ2-2; the D gene is possibly TRBD2 (6 bases). With 5 bases removed from V and 5 bases from J, the gap between germline ends came to 9 bases. CDR1 is SQVTM, CDR2 ANQGSEA, per germline. This CDR3 comprises 12 residues. CDR3 nucleotide sequence: TGCAGCGTTATAGGAGGGACCGGGGAGCTGTTTTTT. It encodes CSVIGGTGELFF.

The V and J genes are TRBV29-1 and TRBJ2-7, with TRBD1 matching 7 bases. Germline trimming cut 3 bases from V and 2 bases from J; bases unmatched to any gene: 4. Germline V gives CDR1 SQVTM, CDR2 ANQGSEA. CDR3 length equals 13 residues. The CDR3 is CSVDGDRAYEQYF. Written as DNA, the CDR3 is TGCAGCGTTGACGGGGACAGAGCCTACGAGCAGTACTTC.

The sample holds many counts of this clonotype. This chain joins TRBV10-3 and TRBJ1-1; D perhaps matches TRBD1 (5 bases). CDR1 ENHRY and CDR2 SYGVKD come from the germline V gene. The CDR3 is made up of 14 amino acids. V lost 6 bases and J 2 bases, leaving 13 bases between the germline ends. The CDR3 coding sequence is TGTGCCATCAGCTTAACAGGTTATAACACTGAAGCTTTCTTT. Its translation: CAISLTGYNTEAFF.

This clonotype was counted only a few times. The rearrangement uses TRBV7-9 and TRBJ1-1; D is uncertain. The CDR3 is made up of 17 amino acids. Trimming stripped 5 bases from V and 0 bases from J, with 19 bases between. Germline loops: CDR1 SEHNR, CDR2 FQNEAQ (reference sequence). For the CDR3, the DNA is TGTGCCAGCAGCCCCCCCCTGGGGAGGATTATGAACACTGAAGCTTTCTTT. Protein: CASSPPLGRIMNTEAFF.

This clonotype has only a few counts. The chain carries TRBV5-1 and TRBJ2-5, with TRBD1 matching over 7 bases. The CDR3 consists of 15 residues. CDR1 and CDR2 from the germline V gene are SGHRS and YFSETQ. V lost 4 bases and J lost 2; bases outside the gene matches: 8. The CDR3, as DNA: TGCGCCAGCAGCCCGCAAGGGGGCCTACAAGAGACCCAGTACTTC. It encodes CASSPQGGLQETQYF.

CDR3 region: CASSRVLGSYNEQFF. CDR3 nucleotides: TGTGCCAGCAGCCGGGTCTTGGGATCCTACAATGAGCAGTTCTTC. The rearrangement uses TRBV7-9 and TRBJ2-1; D remains ambiguous. Trimming took 5 bases from V and 1 from J, leaving 12 bases between them. Germline assignment: CDR1 SEHNR and CDR2 FQNEAQ (reference sequence). CDR3 size: 15 residues.

This clonotype has a handful of counts. The chain carries TRBV4-3 and TRBJ1-4, with D perhaps TRBD1 (6 bases). The CDR3 is 16 residues long. The V end was cut by 3 bases, the J end by 0 bases, with 11 bases between. Germline CDR1 is LGHNA and CDR2 is YSLEER. The CDR3 nucleotides read TGCGCCAGCAGCCAGGGGGCGCGGGCAACTAATGAAAAACTGTTTTTT. Protein: CASSQGARATNEKLFF.

This clonotype was seen a few times. The V gene is TRBV28, the J gene TRBJ2-1; the D gene is possibly TRBD2 (6 bases). The CDR3 is 15 amino acids. V was shortened by 5 bases and J by 0 bases, with 11 bases between the two germline ends. Germline loops: CDR1 MDHEN, CDR2 SYDVKM. Written as DNA, the CDR3 is TGTGCCAGCAGTCCGGAGGGTGCCTCCTACAATGAGCAGTTCTTC. Translation gives CASSPEGASYNEQFF.

J is TRBJ2-7 and V is TRBV20-1, with D possibly being TRBD1 or TRBD2 (5 bases each). Germline values: CDR1 DFQATT, CDR2 SNEGSKA (reference sequence). The CDR3 runs 12 residues. Trimming removed 2 bases at V and 7 bases at J, with 12 bases between. CDR3 in DNA: TGCAGTGCTAGATCCGGGGCTAGGGAGCAGTACTTC. This encodes CSARSGAREQYF.